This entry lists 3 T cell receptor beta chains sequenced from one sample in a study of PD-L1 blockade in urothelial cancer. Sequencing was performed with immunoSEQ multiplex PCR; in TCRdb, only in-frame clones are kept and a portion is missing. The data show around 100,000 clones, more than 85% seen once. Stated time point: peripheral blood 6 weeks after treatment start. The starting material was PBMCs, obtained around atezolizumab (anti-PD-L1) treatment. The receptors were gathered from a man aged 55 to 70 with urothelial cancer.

The CDR3 sequence is CASSSPRDRPMNTEAFF. CDR3 nucleotide sequence: TGTGCCAGCAGCAGCCCCCGGGACAGACCCATGAACACTGAAGCTTTCTTT. The rearrangement joins TRBV21-1 to TRBJ1-1; TRBD1 reflects the table's D call only, with no check against the DNA. TRBV21-1 is a recognized pseudogene. The CDR3 length is 17 residues.

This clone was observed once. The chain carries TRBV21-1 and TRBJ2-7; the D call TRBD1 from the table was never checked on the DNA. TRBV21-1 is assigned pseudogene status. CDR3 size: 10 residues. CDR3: CASSPVEQYF. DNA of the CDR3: TGTGCCAGCAGCCCAGTCGAGCAGTACTTC.

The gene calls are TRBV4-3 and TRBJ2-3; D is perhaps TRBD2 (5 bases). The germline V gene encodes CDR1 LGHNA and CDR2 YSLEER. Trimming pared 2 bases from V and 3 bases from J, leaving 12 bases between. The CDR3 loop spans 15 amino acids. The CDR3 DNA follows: TGCGCCAGCAGCCAAATGTCGTCGGGGACAGATACGCAGTATTTT. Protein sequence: CASSQMSSGTDTQYF.